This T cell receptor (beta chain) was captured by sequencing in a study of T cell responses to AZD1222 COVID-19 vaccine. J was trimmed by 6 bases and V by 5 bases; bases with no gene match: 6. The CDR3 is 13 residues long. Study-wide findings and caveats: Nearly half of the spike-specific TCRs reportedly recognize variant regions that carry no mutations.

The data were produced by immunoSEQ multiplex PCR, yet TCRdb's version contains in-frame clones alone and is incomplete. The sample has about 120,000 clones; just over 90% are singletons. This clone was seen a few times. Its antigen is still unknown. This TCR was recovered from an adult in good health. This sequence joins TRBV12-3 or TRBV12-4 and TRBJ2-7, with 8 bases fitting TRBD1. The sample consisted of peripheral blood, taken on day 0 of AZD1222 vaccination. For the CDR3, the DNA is TGTGCCAGCAGTATACGGACAGGGATCGAGCAGTACTTC. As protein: CASSIRTGIEQYF.